Reported below is one T cell receptor (beta chain). For the second PCR, which ran for 7 to 11 cycles, a sample-barcoded 5' primer and a J-beta primer mix were used. TCRdb reprocessed the 5' RACE reads with MiXCR, giving one entry per CDR3 protein. In the table there are around 2 million distinct CDR3 sequences, roughly 43% of which are singletons. The data are from a study of blood T cells in healthy people across ages. Germline loops: CDR1 MNHEY, CDR2 SMNVEV (reference sequence). The V and J ends lost 4 bases and 0 bases respectively, with 15 bases between them. This CDR3 has 16 residues. Sequencing input: blood. This sequence was found in a human donor in good health. V is TRBV27 and J is TRBJ1-1; D call uncertain. CDR3 residues: CASSSGGTVMNTEAFF. CDR3 in DNA: TGTGCCAGCAGTTCAGGCGGTACAGTCATGAACACTGAAGCTTTCTTT.